The rows below give T cell receptor beta chains drawn from one sample of a study of blood T cell repertoires in COVID-19. The protocol was immunoSEQ multiplex PCR, while the TCRdb copy is restricted to in-frame clones and leaves out a portion. The sample contains 65,000 to 100,000 clones, 70% to 85% of which appear only once. Sequencing was carried out using peripheral blood. The source of these receptors is a human donor in a cohort sampled during active COVID-19. The conserved cysteine and the conserved F or W are not part of the CDR3 here. The order of the fields is V gene, CDR3 protein.

TRBV29-1	SVYTGGNTEAF
TRBV6-4	ASSDSTSTPLH
TRBV30	AWSVTTGQNQPQH
TRBV10-1	ASSETSGGQETQY
TRBV4-2	ASSQDVASVAGELF
TRBV9	ASSGDLAGEDTQY
TRBV7-9	ASSLEAGVNEQF
TRBV3-1/TRBV3-2	ASSRTDSHEQY
TRBV5-1	ASSLGARYTEAF
TRBV4-1	ASAVGDSASNQPQH
TRBV4-2	ASSQGVLGASGNTIY
TRBV18	ASSPSREGAGQPQH
TRBV25-1	ASSSTGEGEKLF
TRBV28	ASRSYGTSGVYEETQY